This is a list of T cell receptor beta chains from one sample in a study of beta chain features in type 1 diabetes. Measured with immunoSEQ multiplex PCR; TCRdb has only the in-frame clones, and not every one. The sample records 500,000 to 700,000 clones, about 16% being singletons. Material: naive CD4+ T cells from blood. These receptors were obtained from a man aged 18 to 30 in good health. CDR3s include the opening cysteine and the closing phenylalanine or tryptophan. D genes are given only for firm matches. Part of the rows lack a size; the others show once, few, many or a class for expanded clones.

>TRBV7-2|-|TRBD1|TRBJ2-5
CASSPRGQKETQYF
TGTGCCAGCAGCCCAAGGGGACAGAAAGAGACCCAGTACTTC
>TRBV4-3|few|TRBD1|TRBJ1-2
CASRRTGGNGYTF
TGCGCCAGCAGGCGGACAGGGGGGAATGGCTACACCTTC
>TRBV6-1|-|-|TRBJ1-5
CASSSAGEMGQPQHF
TGTGCCAGCAGTTCCGCCGGAGAGATGGGACAGCCCCAGCATTTT
>TRBV4-2|-|TRBD1|TRBJ1-1
CASSQAGTGGTEAFF
TGTGCCAGCAGCCAGGCCGGGACAGGGGGCACTGAAGCTTTCTTT
>TRBV9|-|TRBD2|TRBJ2-1
CASSPRTSVSNEQFF
TGTGCCAGCAGCCCTAGGACTAGCGTGTCAAATGAGCAGTTCTTC
>TRBV21-1|many|-|TRBJ2-1
CASRRALSYNEQFF
TGTGCCAGCAGGCGAGCCCTCTCCTACAATGAGCAGTTCTTC
>TRBV9|-|-|TRBJ2-6
CASSVDPAWGSSGANVLTF
TGTGCCAGCAGCGTAGACCCAGCCTGGGGAAGTTCTGGGGCCAACGTCCTGACTTTC
>TRBV9|few|-|TRBJ1-4
CASSAQAPRLGEKLFF
TGTGCCAGCAGCGCACAGGCGCCGCGGTTAGGTGAAAAACTGTTTTTT
>TRBV28|-|-|TRBJ1-1
CASSFGGGGIGNTEAFF
TGTGCCAGCAGTTTCGGGGGCGGCGGGATAGGGAACACTGAAGCTTTCTTT
>TRBV7-3|few|-|TRBJ2-5
CASSGQETQYF
TGTGCCAGCAGCGGACAAGAGACCCAGTACTTC
>TRBV11-3|-|TRBD1|TRBJ2-2
CASSSGQVRTGELFF
TGTGCCAGCAGCTCTGGACAGGTCCGCACCGGGGAGCTGTTTTTT
>TRBV5-1|-|TRBD2|TRBJ2-7
CASSLAGLGLADPYEQYF
TGCGCCAGCAGCTTGGCCGGCCTGGGTCTAGCGGACCCCTACGAGCAGTACTTC
>TRBV28|-|TRBD1|TRBJ1-2
CASRLTGGGYGYTF
TGTGCCAGCAGACTAACAGGGGGCGGCTATGGCTACACCTTC
>TRBV25-1|-|-|TRBJ1-6
CASSGQRGSYNSPLHF
TGTGCCAGCAGTGGACAGAGAGGCTCCTATAATTCACCCCTCCACTTT
>TRBV29-1|-|-|TRBJ2-3
CSAKRDTQYF
TGCAGCGCTAAAAGGGATACGCAGTATTTT
>TRBV18|-|TRBD1|TRBJ2-6
CASSPLPGQGGTGANVLTF
TGTGCCAGCTCACCACTCCCGGGACAGGGAGGGACTGGGGCCAACGTCCTGACTTTC
>TRBV5-1|few|TRBD1|TRBJ2-1
CASRRGERQGLNSYNEQFF
TGCGCCAGCAGGAGAGGGGAACGACAGGGATTGAACTCCTACAATGAGCAGTTCTTC
>TRBV5-6|few|TRBD1|TRBJ1-2
CASSSDRGLGGYTF
TGTGCCAGCAGCTCGGACAGGGGGCTAGGTGGCTACACCTTC
>TRBV4-3|few|TRBD2|TRBJ2-1
CASSQGVSGGSSSYNEQFF
TGCGCCAGCAGCCAAGGAGTTAGCGGGGGGTCGAGCTCCTACAATGAGCAGTTCTTC
>TRBV9|few|-|TRBJ2-3
CASSVEWRGPVDTQYF
TGTGCCAGCAGCGTAGAATGGCGGGGGCCCGTGGATACGCAGTATTTT
>TRBV28|-|-|TRBJ2-7
CASITFLGGGEQYF
TGTGCCAGCATCACCTTCCTGGGGGGAGGCGAGCAGTACTTC
>TRBV30|-|TRBD1|TRBJ1-2
CARPKLNGTGRSSGYTF
TGTGCCCGACCAAAACTTAACGGGACAGGGCGGAGTAGCGGCTACACCTTC
>TRBV14|-|-|TRBJ2-2
CASSQDITGELFF
TGTGCCAGCAGCCAAGATATTACCGGGGAGCTGTTTTTT
>TRBV27|-|-|TRBJ1-2
CASSSPPDGIYGYTF
TGTGCCAGCAGTTCTCCCCCGGACGGGATATATGGCTACACCTTC
>TRBV4-3|few|TRBD2|TRBJ2-4
CASSQDQSGGRYIQYF
TGCGCCAGCAGCCAAGATCAGAGCGGGGGGAGGTACATTCAGTACTTC
>TRBV18|-|TRBD1|TRBJ2-7
CASSLRDRAFNEQYF
TGTGCCAGCTCACTCCGGGACAGGGCATTCAACGAGCAGTACTTC
>TRBV7-9|few|-|TRBJ2-5
CASSLRRLGGETQYF
TGTGCCAGCAGCTTAAGGCGACTAGGTGGCGAGACCCAGTACTTC
>TRBV5-1|few|TRBD1|TRBJ2-7
CASSYTGGPYEQYF
TGCGCCAGCTCTTATACAGGGGGGCCCTACGAGCAGTACTTC
>TRBV7-2|-|TRBD1|TRBJ1-1
CASSIDQGATEAFF
TGTGCCAGCAGCATAGATCAGGGGGCCACTGAAGCTTTCTTT
>TRBV19|few|-|TRBJ1-1
CASSIVRGEAFF
TGTGCCAGTAGTATAGTCCGGGGTGAAGCTTTCTTT
>TRBV9|-|-|TRBJ2-2
CASSFSMAGELFF
TGTGCCAGCAGCTTTAGTATGGCTGGGGAGCTGTTTTTT
>TRBV29-1|few|TRBD1|TRBJ2-3
CSVEDRTGGVSDTQYF
TGCAGCGTTGAAGATCGGACAGGGGGCGTCTCAGATACGCAGTATTTT
>TRBV27|few|-|TRBJ1-5
CASSLGAWDQRAPQHF
TGTGCCAGCAGTTTGGGGGCGTGGGACCAGCGAGCGCCCCAGCATTTT
>TRBV28|-|-|TRBJ2-6
CASSDGRVGANVLTF
TGTGCCAGCAGTGATGGCAGGGTTGGGGCCAACGTCCTGACTTTC
>TRBV18|-|TRBD1|TRBJ1-2
CASSPGQGIYGYTF
TGTGCCAGCTCACCGGGACAGGGGATCTATGGCTACACCTTC
>TRBV18|-|TRBD2|TRBJ2-7
CASSSRTSGSDEQYF
TGTGCCAGCTCATCCCGAACTAGCGGGAGCGACGAGCAGTACTTC
>TRBV7-3|-|-|TRBJ2-7
CASSLKQGPYEQYF
TGTGCCAGCAGCTTAAAACAGGGACCCTACGAGCAGTACTTC
>TRBV5-1|-|-|TRBJ2-3
CASSLVQDTQYF
TGCGCCAGCAGCTTGGTTCAAGATACGCAGTATTTT
>TRBV5-6|-|TRBD1|TRBJ2-2
CASTLGQVRTGELFF
TGTGCCAGCACCTTAGGACAGGTGCGGACCGGGGAGCTGTTTTTT